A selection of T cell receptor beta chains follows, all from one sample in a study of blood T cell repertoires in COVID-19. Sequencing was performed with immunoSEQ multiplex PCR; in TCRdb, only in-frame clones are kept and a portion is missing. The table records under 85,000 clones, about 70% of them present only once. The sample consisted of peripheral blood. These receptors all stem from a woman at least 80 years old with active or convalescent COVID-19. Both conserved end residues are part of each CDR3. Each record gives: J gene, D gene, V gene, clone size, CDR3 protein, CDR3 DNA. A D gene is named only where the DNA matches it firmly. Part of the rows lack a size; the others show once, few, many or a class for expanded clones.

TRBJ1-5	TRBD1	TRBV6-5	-	CASSFGQGRGPQHF	TGTGCCAGCAGTTTCGGACAGGGCCGGGGGCCCCAGCATTTT
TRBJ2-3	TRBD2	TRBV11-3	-	CASSPGTIDTQYF	TGTGCCAGCAGCCCCGGGACTATAGATACGCAGTATTTT
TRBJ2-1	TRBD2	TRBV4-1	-	CASSPDPTSGGTVSYNEQFF	TGCGCCAGCAGTCCCGACCCGACTAGCGGGGGGACGGTCTCCTACAATGAGCAGTTCTTC
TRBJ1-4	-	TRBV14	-	CASSQSTAAFATNEKLFF	TGTGCCAGCAGCCAATCCACAGCAGCCTTTGCAACTAATGAAAAACTGTTTTTT
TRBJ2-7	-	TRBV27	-	CASSPSQGGYEQYF	TGTGCCAGCAGTCCTAGTCAGGGAGGCTACGAGCAGTACTTC
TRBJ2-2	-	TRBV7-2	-	CASSPPPGNTGELFF	TGTGCCAGCAGCCCCCCCCCAGGGAACACCGGGGAGCTGTTTTTT
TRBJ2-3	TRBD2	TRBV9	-	CASSWTSGTDTQYF	TGTGCCAGCAGCTGGACTAGCGGAACAGATACGCAGTATTTT
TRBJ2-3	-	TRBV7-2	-	CASSLARPSSGTDTQYF	TGTGCCAGCAGCTTAGCGCGTCCTAGCTCGGGCACAGATACGCAGTATTTT
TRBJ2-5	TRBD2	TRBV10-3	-	CAISETQLTSGETETQYF	TGTGCCATCAGTGAGACACAACTGACTAGCGGGGAGACCGAGACCCAGTACTTC
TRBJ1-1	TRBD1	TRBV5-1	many	CATTDRGNTEAFF	TGCGCCACTACCGACAGGGGAAACACTGAAGCTTTCTTT